A selection of T cell receptor beta chains follows, all from one sample in a study of multiple sclerosis patients with progressive multifocal leukoencephalopathy. Repertoires were generated with immunoSEQ multiplex PCR, while TCRdb's copy carries only in-frame clones and drops some. The profile shows tens of thousands of clones, around nine tenths of them singletons. The input for sequencing was PBMCs, taken from a patient treated with natalizumab. These receptors were obtained from a human donor with multiple sclerosis. The CDR3 runs from the conserved cysteine through the conserved F or W. The order of the fields is V gene, D gene, J gene, clone size, CDR3 protein, CDR3 DNA. D genes are given only for firm matches. Clone size is shown for a subset of rows, as once, few, many or a class of expanded clone.

V: TRBV30; D: NA; J: TRBJ2-3; size: NA; CDR3: CACEWRGTDTQYF; DNA: TGTGCCTGTGAGTGGCGGGGCACAGATACGCAGTATTTT
V: TRBV6-1; D: TRBD1; J: TRBJ2-7; size: NA; CDR3: CASSVKPGTGLHEQYF; DNA: TGTGCCAGCAGTGTTAAACCGGGGACAGGGTTACACGAGCAGTACTTC
V: TRBV6-5; D: NA; J: TRBJ2-2; size: few; CDR3: CASSYSTITGELFF; DNA: TGTGCCAGCAGTTATTCGACTATCACCGGGGAGCTGTTTTTT
V: TRBV6-1; D: NA; J: TRBJ2-1; size: NA; CDR3: CASSDVGAGEQFF; DNA: TGTGCCAGCAGTGACGTCGGGGCGGGGGAGCAGTTCTTC
V: TRBV4-2; D: TRBD2; J: TRBJ2-5; size: NA; CDR3: CASSQEVGGRQGETQYF; DNA: TGTGCCAGCAGCCAAGAGGTAGGCGGGAGGCAGGGAGAGACCCAGTACTTC
V: TRBV4-1; D: NA; J: TRBJ2-5; size: NA; CDR3: CASSPYQGHQETQYF; DNA: TGCGCCAGCAGCCCGTACCAGGGGCACCAAGAGACCCAGTACTTC
V: TRBV6-5; D: NA; J: TRBJ2-1; size: once; CDR3: CASTRGSYNEQFF; DNA: TGTGCCAGCACGCGTGGCTCCTACAATGAGCAGTTCTTC
V: TRBV7-9; D: NA; J: TRBJ1-2; size: NA; CDR3: CASSLSGSGFYGYTF; DNA: TGTGCCAGCAGCTTGTCGGGCAGCGGCTTCTATGGCTACACCTTC
V: TRBV4-1; D: NA; J: TRBJ1-2; size: once; CDR3: CASSQAGRSYGYTF; DNA: TGCGCCAGCAGCCAAGCGGGCAGAAGCTATGGCTACACCTTC
V: TRBV6-6; D: TRBD2; J: TRBJ2-7; size: NA; CDR3: CASSYGVAGRYEQYF; DNA: TGTGCCAGCAGTTACGGGGTAGCGGGGAGATACGAGCAGTACTTC
V: TRBV9; D: TRBD2; J: TRBJ2-7; size: NA; CDR3: CASSPSTRTSGNYEQYF; DNA: TGTGCCAGCAGCCCCTCAACCAGGACTAGCGGGAACTACGAGCAGTACTTC
V: TRBV4-3; D: TRBD1; J: TRBJ1-2; size: NA; CDR3: CASSPGQGDYGYTF; DNA: TGCGCCAGCAGCCCGGGACAGGGCGACTATGGCTACACCTTC
V: TRBV4-1; D: TRBD2; J: TRBJ2-7; size: NA; CDR3: CASSLSGGDSYEQYF; DNA: TGCGCCAGCAGCCTAAGCGGGGGGGACTCCTACGAGCAGTACTTC
V: TRBV7-5; D: NA; J: TRBJ1-2; size: NA; CDR3: CARSSGGHTNYGYTF; DNA: TGTGCCAGAAGCTCAGGGGGGCATACGAACTATGGCTACACCTTC
V: TRBV4-3; D: NA; J: TRBJ2-7; size: NA; CDR3: CASSQVRQGGEQYF; DNA: TGCGCCAGCAGCCAGGTCCGACAGGGAGGGGAGCAGTACTTC
V: TRBV6-4; D: NA; J: TRBJ2-1; size: NA; CDR3: CASSGTRDSQSDEQFF; DNA: TGTGCCAGCAGTGGGACCCGGGACTCGCAATCGGATGAGCAGTTCTTC
V: TRBV7-2; D: NA; J: TRBJ1-4; size: NA; CDR3: CASSLGGRADLQSGKLFF; DNA: TGTGCCAGCAGCTTAGGAGGTAGGGCGGACCTCCAATCGGGAAAACTGTTTTTT
V: TRBV6-1; D: NA; J: TRBJ1-2; size: NA; CDR3: CASSESGAGYTF; DNA: TGTGCCAGCAGTGAATCGGGAGCCGGCTACACCTTC
V: TRBV7-9; D: NA; J: TRBJ2-7; size: NA; CDR3: CASSPQRAQRAREQYF; DNA: TGTGCCAGCAGCCCCCAACGGGCGCAGAGAGCTCGCGAGCAGTACTTC
V: TRBV5-1; D: TRBD2; J: TRBJ2-5; size: NA; CDR3: CASSLGLAGGEETQYF; DNA: TGCGCCAGCAGCCTAGGACTAGCGGGAGGTGAAGAGACCCAGTACTTC
V: TRBV5-1; D: TRBD2; J: TRBJ2-7; size: NA; CDR3: CASSSPGLEVSEQYF; DNA: TGCGCCAGCAGCTCCCCGGGACTAGAAGTCAGCGAGCAGTACTTC
V: TRBV18; D: NA; J: TRBJ1-5; size: NA; CDR3: CASSLNQGSNQPQHF; DNA: TGTGCCAGCTCACTTAATCAGGGGAGCAATCAGCCCCAGCATTTT
V: TRBV10-3; D: NA; J: TRBJ2-3; size: NA; CDR3: CAISESPGVGTDTQYF; DNA: TGTGCCATCAGTGAGTCCCCAGGCGTCGGGACAGATACGCAGTATTTT
V: TRBV19; D: TRBD1; J: TRBJ1-1; size: NA; CDR3: CASSRDRGAFF; DNA: TGTGCCAGTAGTAGGGACAGGGGAGCTTTCTTT
V: TRBV7-2; D: NA; J: TRBJ2-1; size: NA; CDR3: CASGGGRGSYNEQFF; DNA: TGTGCCAGCGGAGGGGGGAGGGGTTCCTACAATGAGCAGTTCTTC
V: TRBV6-4; D: TRBD2; J: TRBJ2-1; size: once; CDR3: CASSTRAGSSTEQFF; DNA: TGTGCCAGCAGCACGAGAGCGGGATCAAGTACTGAGCAGTTCTTC
V: TRBV5-6; D: NA; J: TRBJ1-1; size: NA; CDR3: CASSRNAGWTEAFF; DNA: TGTGCCAGCAGCCGCAATGCAGGGTGGACTGAAGCTTTCTTT
V: TRBV5-1; D: NA; J: TRBJ2-5; size: NA; CDR3: CASSLEMGVEPYF; DNA: TGCGCCAGCAGCTTGGAAATGGGCGTGGAGCCGTACTTC
V: TRBV2; D: NA; J: TRBJ1-1; size: NA; CDR3: CASRGGGNTEAFF; DNA: TGTGCCAGCAGAGGGGGGGGGAACACTGAAGCTTTCTTT
V: TRBV28; D: TRBD1; J: TRBJ1-1; size: once; CDR3: CASSSRDRRSLNTEAFF; DNA: TGTGCCAGCAGTTCCCGGGACAGGAGGTCCCTGAACACTGAAGCTTTCTTT
V: TRBV5-4; D: NA; J: TRBJ2-7; size: NA; CDR3: CASSPHNYEQYF; DNA: TGTGCCAGCAGCCCGCACAACTACGAGCAGTACTTC
V: TRBV19; D: NA; J: TRBJ1-3; size: once; CDR3: CASKPRGSGNTIYF; DNA: TGTGCCAGTAAACCCCGGGGTTCGGGAAACACCATATATTTT